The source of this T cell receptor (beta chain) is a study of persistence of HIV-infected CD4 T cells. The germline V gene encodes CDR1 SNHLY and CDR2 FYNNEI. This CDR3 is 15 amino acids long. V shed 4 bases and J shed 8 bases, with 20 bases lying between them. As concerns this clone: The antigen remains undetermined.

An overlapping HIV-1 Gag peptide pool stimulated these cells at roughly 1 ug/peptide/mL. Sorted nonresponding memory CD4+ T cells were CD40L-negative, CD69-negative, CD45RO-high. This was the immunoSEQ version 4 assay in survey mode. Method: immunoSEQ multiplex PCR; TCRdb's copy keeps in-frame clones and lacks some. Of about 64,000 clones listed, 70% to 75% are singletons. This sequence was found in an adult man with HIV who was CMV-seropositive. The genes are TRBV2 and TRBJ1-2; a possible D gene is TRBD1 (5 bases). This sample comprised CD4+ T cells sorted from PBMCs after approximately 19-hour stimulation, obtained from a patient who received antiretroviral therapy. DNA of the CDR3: TGTGCCAGCAGTGTAACAGGTCCCCTCCGAGACGGCTACACCTTC. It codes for CASSVTGPLRDGYTF.